The present T cell receptor beta chain was sequenced within a study of post-analysis software for immune sequencing data. As for the study in general: Secondary progressive, relapsing-remitting and progressive-relapsing multiple sclerosis were among the included disease courses.

About this clonotype: No antigen is known for it.

Study findings and constraints: Multiple sclerosis was associated with a significant reduction in normalized Chao1 diversity relative to controls. Elevated frequency relative to controls characterized four or five TRBV segments in patients, TRBV5-6, TRBV5-1 and TRBV20-1 among them. By F measure, strong co-clustering occurred among samples prepared in the same batch.

The CDR3 contains 16 residues. The ends lost 4 bases at V and 0 bases at J; junction bases unmatched: 11. Germline CDR1 reads SQVTM; CDR2 reads ANQGSEA. The authors incorporated unique molecular identifiers into the TCR beta cDNA libraries. TCRdb reprocessed the PCR reads with MiXCR, giving one entry per CDR3 protein. The sample has 750,000 to 950,000 distinct CDR3 sequences; approximately 50% are singletons. Sequencing was carried out using blood. The chain employs TRBV29-1 and TRBJ2-5; 7 bases align to TRBD1. This clonotype was obtained from a girl aged 10 to 17 with multiple sclerosis. CDR3 residues: CSVVRGPNRYQETQYF. The CDR3 nucleotides are TGCAGCGTTGTTAGGGGGCCCAACAGGTACCAAGAGACCCAGTACTTC.